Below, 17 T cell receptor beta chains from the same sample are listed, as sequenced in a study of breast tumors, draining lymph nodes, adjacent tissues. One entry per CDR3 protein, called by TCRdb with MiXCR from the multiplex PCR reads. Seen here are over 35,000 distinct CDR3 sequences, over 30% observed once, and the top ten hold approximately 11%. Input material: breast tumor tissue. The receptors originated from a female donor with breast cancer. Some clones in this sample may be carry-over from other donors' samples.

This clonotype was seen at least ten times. CDR3 region: CASRFARTGELFF. CDR3 bases: TGTGCCAGCAGGTTTGCCCGCACCGGGGAGCTGTTTTTT. The chain uses TRBV5-6 and TRBJ2-2; D is ambiguous. Germline CDR1 and CDR2: SGHDT and YYEEEE. The CDR3 extends over 13 amino acids. V was clipped by 5 bases and J by 4 bases, with 9 bases between them.

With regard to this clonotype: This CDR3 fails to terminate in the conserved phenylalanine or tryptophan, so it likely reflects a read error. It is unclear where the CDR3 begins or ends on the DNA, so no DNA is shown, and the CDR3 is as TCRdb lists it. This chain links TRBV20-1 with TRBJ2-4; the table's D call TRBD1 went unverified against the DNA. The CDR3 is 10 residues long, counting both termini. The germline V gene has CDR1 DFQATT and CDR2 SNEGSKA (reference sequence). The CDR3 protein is CSRPRAGRYL.

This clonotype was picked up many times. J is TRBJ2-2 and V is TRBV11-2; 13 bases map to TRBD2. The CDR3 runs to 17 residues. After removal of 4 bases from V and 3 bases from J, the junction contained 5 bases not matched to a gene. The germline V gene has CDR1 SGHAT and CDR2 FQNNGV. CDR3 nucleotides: TGTGCCAGCAGCTCCGGACTAGCGGGAGCGGACACCGGGGAGCTGTTTTTT. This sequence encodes CASSSGLAGADTGELFF. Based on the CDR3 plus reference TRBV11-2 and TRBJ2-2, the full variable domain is EAGVAQSPRYKIIEKRQSVAFWCNPISGHATLYWYQQILGQGPKLLIQFQNNGVVDDSQLPKDRFSAERLKGVDSTLKIQPAKLEDSAVYLCASSSGLAGADTGELFFGEGSRLTVL.

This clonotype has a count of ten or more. CDR3 amino acids: CASSHDDSSYNEQFF. The CDR3 DNA is TGTGCCAGCAGCCATGACGACAGCTCCTACAATGAGCAGTTCTTC. This chain uses TRBV4-2 with TRBJ2-1; perhaps TRBD1 as D (5 bases). The V and J ends lost 3 bases and 0 bases respectively, with 9 bases between them. The CDR3 extends over 15 amino acids. CDR1 and CDR2 from the germline V gene are LGHNA and YNFKEQ.

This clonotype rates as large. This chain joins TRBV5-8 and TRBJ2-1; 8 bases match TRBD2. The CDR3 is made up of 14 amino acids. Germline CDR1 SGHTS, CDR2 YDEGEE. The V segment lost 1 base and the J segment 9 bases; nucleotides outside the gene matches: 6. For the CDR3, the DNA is TGTGCCAGCAGCTTGTCGGGAGGGGGAGGTGAGCAGTTCTTC. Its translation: CASSLSGGGGEQFF.

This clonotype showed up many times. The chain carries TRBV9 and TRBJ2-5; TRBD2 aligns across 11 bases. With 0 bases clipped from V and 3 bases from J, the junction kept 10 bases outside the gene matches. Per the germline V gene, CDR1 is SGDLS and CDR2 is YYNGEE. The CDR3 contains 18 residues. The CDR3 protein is CASSVDAASGRLEETQYF. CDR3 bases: TGTGCCAGCAGCGTAGACGCGGCTAGCGGGAGGTTAGAAGAGACCCAGTACTTC.

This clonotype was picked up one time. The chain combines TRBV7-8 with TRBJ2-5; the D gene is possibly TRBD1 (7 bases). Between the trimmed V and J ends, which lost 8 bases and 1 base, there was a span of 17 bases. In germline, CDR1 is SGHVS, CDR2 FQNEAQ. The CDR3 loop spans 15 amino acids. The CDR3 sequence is CASYRGRGPQETQYF. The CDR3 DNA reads TGTGCCAGCTACAGGGGACGGGGGCCCCAAGAGACCCAGTACTTC.

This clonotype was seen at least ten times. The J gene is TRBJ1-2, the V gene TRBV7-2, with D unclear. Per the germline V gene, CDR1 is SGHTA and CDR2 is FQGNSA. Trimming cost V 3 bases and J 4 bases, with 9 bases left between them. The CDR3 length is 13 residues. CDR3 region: CASSFLVSYGYTF. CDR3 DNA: TGTGCCAGCAGCTTCTTAGTAAGCTATGGCTACACCTTC.

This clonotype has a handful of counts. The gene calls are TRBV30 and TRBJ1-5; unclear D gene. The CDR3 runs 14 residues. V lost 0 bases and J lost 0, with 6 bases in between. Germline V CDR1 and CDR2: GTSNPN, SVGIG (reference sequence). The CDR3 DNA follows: TGTGCCTGGAGTGTAATGAGTAGCAATCAGCCCCAGCATTTT. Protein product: CAWSVMSSNQPQHF.

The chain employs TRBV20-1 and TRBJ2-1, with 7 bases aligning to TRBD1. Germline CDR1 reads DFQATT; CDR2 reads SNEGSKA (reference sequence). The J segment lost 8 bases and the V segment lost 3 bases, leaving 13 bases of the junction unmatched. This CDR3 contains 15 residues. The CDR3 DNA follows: TGCAGTGCTAGTGTGGGGCTGCCCCAGGGGGATGAGCAGTTCTTC. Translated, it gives CSASVGLPQGDEQFF.

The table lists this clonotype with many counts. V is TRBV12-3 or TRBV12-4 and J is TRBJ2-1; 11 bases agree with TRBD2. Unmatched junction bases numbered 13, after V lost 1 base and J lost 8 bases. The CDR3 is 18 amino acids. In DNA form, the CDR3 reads TGTGCCAGCAGTTTAGGACCACCAACTAGCGGGAGCGGGGATGAGCAGTTCTTC. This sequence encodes CASSLGPPTSGSGDEQFF.

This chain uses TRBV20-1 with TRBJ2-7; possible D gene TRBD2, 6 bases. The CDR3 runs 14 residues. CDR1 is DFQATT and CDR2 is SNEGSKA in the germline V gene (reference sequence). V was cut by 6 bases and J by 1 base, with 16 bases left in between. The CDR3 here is CSAKPGGGSYEQYF. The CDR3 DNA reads TGCAGTGCGAAGCCCGGGGGTGGGTCCTACGAGCAGTACTTC.

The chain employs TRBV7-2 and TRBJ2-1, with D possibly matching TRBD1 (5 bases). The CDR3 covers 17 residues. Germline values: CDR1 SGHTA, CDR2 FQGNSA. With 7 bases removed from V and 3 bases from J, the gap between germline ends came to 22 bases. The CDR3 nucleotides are TGTGCCAGCACCCCAAGGTTCTCAGGGTGGGGCTACAATGAGCAGTTCTTC. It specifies CASTPRFSGWGYNEQFF.

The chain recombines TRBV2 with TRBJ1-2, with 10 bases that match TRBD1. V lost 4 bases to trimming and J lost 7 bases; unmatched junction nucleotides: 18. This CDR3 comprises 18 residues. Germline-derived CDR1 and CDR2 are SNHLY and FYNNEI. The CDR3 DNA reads TGTGCCAGCAGTGTCGTCCCGGTCTTCCGGGACAGGGGCCGTGGCTACACCTTC. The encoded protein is CASSVVPVFRDRGRGYTF. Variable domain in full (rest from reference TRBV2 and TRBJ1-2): EPEVTQTPSHQVTQMGQEVILRCVPISNHLYFYWYRQILGQKVEFLVSFYNNEISEKSEIFDDQFSVERPDGSNFTLKIRSTKLEDSAMYFCASSVVPVFRDRGRGYTFGSGTRLTVV.

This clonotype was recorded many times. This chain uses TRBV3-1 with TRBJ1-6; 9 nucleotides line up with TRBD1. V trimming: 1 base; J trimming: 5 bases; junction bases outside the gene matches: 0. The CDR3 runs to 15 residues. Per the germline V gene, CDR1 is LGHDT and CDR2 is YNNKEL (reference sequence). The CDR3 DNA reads TGTGCCAGCAGCCAAGGGGACAGGGATAATTCACCCCTCCACTTT. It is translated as CASSQGDRDNSPLHF.

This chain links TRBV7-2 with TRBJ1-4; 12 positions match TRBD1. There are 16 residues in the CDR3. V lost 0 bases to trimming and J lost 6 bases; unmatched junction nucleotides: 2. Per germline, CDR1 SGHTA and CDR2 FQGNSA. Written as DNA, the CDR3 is TGTGCCAGCAGCTTAGCCGGGACAGGGGGCTATGAAAAACTGTTTTTT. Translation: CASSLAGTGGYEKLFF.

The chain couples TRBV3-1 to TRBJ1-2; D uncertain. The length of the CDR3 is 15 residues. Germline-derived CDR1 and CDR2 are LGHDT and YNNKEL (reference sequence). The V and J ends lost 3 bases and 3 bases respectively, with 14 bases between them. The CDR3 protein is CASSQQRDRDYGYTF. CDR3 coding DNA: TGTGCCAGCAGCCAGCAGAGAGATAGAGACTATGGCTACACCTTC.